The source of this T cell receptor (beta chain) is a study of blood T cell repertoires in COVID-19. Looking at the study overall: Spain, Italy and the United States supplied samples that represented acute and convalescent COVID-19. Sample material is recorded as cDNA or gDNA derived from T cells, B-cell-depleted T cells, or PBMCs.

Original processing notes: Amplifying reference gene primers gave estimates of nucleated cell counts. TCRdb keeps only in-frame clones here, not all; method: immunoSEQ multiplex PCR. The D gene and trimming were derived from the DNA, and the V and J assignments and clone size from that table. The table has a few hundred thousand clones, roughly four fifths seen once. Seattle patients were enrolled during active infection and followed longitudinally. Deletions cut 6 bases from V and 9 bases from J, with 15 bases between. This CDR3 contains 13 residues. The sample was peripheral blood. This clonotype was sampled from a person in their 70s with COVID-19, enrolled during active disease. This chain uses TRBV12-3 or TRBV12-4 with TRBJ2-1; TRBD2 might be the D (5 bases). CDR3: CASSSVDYGEQFF. The DNA for the CDR3 is TGTGCCAGCAGCTCCGTAGACTACGGTGAGCAGTTCTTC.